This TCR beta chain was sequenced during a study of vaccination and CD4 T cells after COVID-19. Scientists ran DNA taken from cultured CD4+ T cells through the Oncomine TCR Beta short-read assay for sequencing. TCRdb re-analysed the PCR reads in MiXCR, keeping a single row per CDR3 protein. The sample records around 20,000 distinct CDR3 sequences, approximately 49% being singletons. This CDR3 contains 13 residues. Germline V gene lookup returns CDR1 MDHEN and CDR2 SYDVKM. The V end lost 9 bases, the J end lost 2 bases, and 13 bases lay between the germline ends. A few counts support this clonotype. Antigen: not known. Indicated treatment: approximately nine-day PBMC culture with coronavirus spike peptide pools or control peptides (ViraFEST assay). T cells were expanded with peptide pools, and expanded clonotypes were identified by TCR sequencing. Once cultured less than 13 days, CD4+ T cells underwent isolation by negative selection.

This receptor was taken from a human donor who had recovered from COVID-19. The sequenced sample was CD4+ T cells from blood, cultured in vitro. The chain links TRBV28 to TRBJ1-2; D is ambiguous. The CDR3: CASMDGFNYGYTF. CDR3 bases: TGTGCCAGTATGGACGGATTCAACTATGGCTACACCTTC.